The T cell receptor (beta chain) under discussion was sequenced for a study of T cell repertoires in cytomegalovirus infection. Germline CDR1 and CDR2: MNHNS and SASEGT. The CDR3 is 16 amino acids. V lost 6 bases and J 0 bases, leaving 15 bases between the germline ends. In TCRdb, the reads were re-called with MiXCR into one record per CDR3 protein. There are some 350,000 distinct CDR3 sequences in the sample; 25% to 35% occur only once, and 15% to 25% lies in the top ten. A note on this clonotype: The antigen is not known.

The V call is TRBV6-1, the J call TRBJ2-1; D is unresolved. The sequence was collected from a human donor in good health (CMV status not recorded). Some clones in this sample may be carry-over from other donors' samples. The starting material was cultured PBMCs, obtained from culture after CMV antigen stimulation. CDR3 residues: CASSHTGRGSYNEQFF. In nucleotides, the CDR3 is TGTGCCAGCAGCCACACCGGTCGCGGCTCCTACAATGAGCAGTTCTTC.